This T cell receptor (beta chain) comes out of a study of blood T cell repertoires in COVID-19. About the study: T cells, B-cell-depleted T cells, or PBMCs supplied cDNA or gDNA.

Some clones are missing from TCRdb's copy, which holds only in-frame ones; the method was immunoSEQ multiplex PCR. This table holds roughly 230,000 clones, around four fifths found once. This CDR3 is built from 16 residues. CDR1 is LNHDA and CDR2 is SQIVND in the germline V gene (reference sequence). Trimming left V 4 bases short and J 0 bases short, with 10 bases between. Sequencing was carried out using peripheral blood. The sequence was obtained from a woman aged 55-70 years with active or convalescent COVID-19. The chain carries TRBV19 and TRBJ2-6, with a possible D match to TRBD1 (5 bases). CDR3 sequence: CASSTRARSGANVLTF. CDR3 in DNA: TGTGCCAGTAGTACCAGGGCCCGCTCTGGGGCCAACGTCCTGACTTTC.